Listed below are T cell receptor beta chains from one sample, sequenced in a study of T-cell reconstitution after alpha-beta-depleted transplantation in children. TCRdb re-derived calls from the PCR reads in MiXCR, one entry per CDR3 protein. Of about 640,000 distinct CDR3 sequences detected, 16% appear once; the ten largest clones hold 0.85% to 1.3%. The sample was PBMCs from the stem cell graft donor, taken from the stem cell graft. The receptors here all came from a human donor who donated a stem cell graft to a child with acute myeloid leukemia. Each CDR3 is given with its conserved first and last residue. D genes are given only for firm matches. Expanded clones get a size class; other rows say once, few or many, or leave the size out.

CDR3 protein: CASSQDPGVSTDTQYF; CDR3 DNA: TGCGCCAGCAGCCAAGACCCGGGGGTTTCCACAGATACGCAGTATTTT; V gene: TRBV4-3; J gene: TRBJ2-3; D gene: -; clone size: -
CDR3 protein: CSAPAAGGDGQPQHF; CDR3 DNA: TGCAGTGCTCCCGCCGCTGGGGGGGACGGTCAGCCCCAGCATTTT; V gene: TRBV20-1; J gene: TRBJ1-5; D gene: -; clone size: few
CDR3 protein: CSARSSLRQPQHF; CDR3 DNA: TGCAGTGCTAGGTCTTCCCTGCGGCAGCCCCAGCATTTT; V gene: TRBV20-1; J gene: TRBJ1-5; D gene: -; clone size: few
CDR3 protein: CASSLKGALNEKLFF; CDR3 DNA: TGTGCCAGCAGCTTAAAAGGGGCTCTTAATGAAAAACTGTTTTTT; V gene: TRBV7-9; J gene: TRBJ1-4; D gene: -; clone size: -
CDR3 protein: CSAYGSGNTIYF; CDR3 DNA: TGCAGTGCTTATGGTTCTGGAAACACCATATATTTT; V gene: TRBV20-1; J gene: TRBJ1-3; D gene: -; clone size: many
CDR3 protein: CSASQGAGTEAFF; CDR3 DNA: TGCAGTGCTAGCCAGGGGGCAGGCACTGAAGCTTTCTTT; V gene: TRBV20-1; J gene: TRBJ1-1; D gene: TRBD1; clone size: few
CDR3 protein: CAWSGGRTDHTEAFF; CDR3 DNA: TGTGCCTGGAGTGGGGGTCGGACGGACCATACTGAAGCTTTCTTT; V gene: TRBV30; J gene: TRBJ1-1; D gene: -; clone size: -
CDR3 protein: CASSLQFGQSYEQYF; CDR3 DNA: TGTGCCAGCAGTCTTCAATTCGGACAGTCCTACGAGCAGTACTTC; V gene: TRBV12-3/TRBV12-4; J gene: TRBJ2-7; D gene: -; clone size: few
CDR3 protein: CASSLNGGAVDEQFF; CDR3 DNA: TGTGCCAGCAGCTTAAACGGGGGGGCAGTAGATGAGCAGTTCTTC; V gene: TRBV7-3; J gene: TRBJ2-1; D gene: TRBD2; clone size: -
CDR3 protein: CSARAAGEPGDEQFF; CDR3 DNA: TGCAGTGCTAGAGCAGCGGGGGAGCCGGGCGATGAGCAGTTCTTC; V gene: TRBV20-1; J gene: TRBJ2-1; D gene: TRBD2; clone size: many
CDR3 protein: CASSVTRGTDTQYF; CDR3 DNA: TGTGCCAGCAGCGTCACGCGGGGCACAGATACGCAGTATTTT; V gene: TRBV7-2; J gene: TRBJ2-3; D gene: -; clone size: many
CDR3 protein: CASSARRGTYNEQFF; CDR3 DNA: TGTGCCAGCAGCGCCCGTCGGGGTACCTACAATGAGCAGTTCTTC; V gene: TRBV7-9; J gene: TRBJ2-1; D gene: -; clone size: few
CDR3 protein: CASSAFGGPEAFF; CDR3 DNA: TGTGCCAGCAGTGCTTTTGGGGGACCTGAAGCCTTCTTT; V gene: TRBV25-1; J gene: TRBJ1-1; D gene: -; clone size: many
CDR3 protein: CASSFGQGINYEQYF; CDR3 DNA: TGTGCCAGCAGCTTCGGACAGGGAATAAACTACGAGCAGTACTTC; V gene: TRBV7-2; J gene: TRBJ2-7; D gene: TRBD1; clone size: many
CDR3 protein: CASSLGSPSTDTQYF; CDR3 DNA: TGTGCCAGCAGCTTGGGAAGCCCTAGCACAGATACGCAGTATTTT; V gene: TRBV5-1; J gene: TRBJ2-3; D gene: -; clone size: many
CDR3 protein: CASSFREIEAFF; CDR3 DNA: TGTGCCAGCAGCTTCAGGGAAATTGAAGCTTTCTTT; V gene: TRBV7-9; J gene: TRBJ1-1; D gene: -; clone size: -
CDR3 protein: CASSLGGARTDTQYF; CDR3 DNA: TGTGCCAGCAGCTTAGGGGGGGCACGCACAGATACGCAGTATTTT; V gene: TRBV7-9; J gene: TRBJ2-3; D gene: -; clone size: -
CDR3 protein: CASSYSYGTGPGNTIYF; CDR3 DNA: TGTGCCAGCAGTTACTCGTACGGGACAGGGCCAGGAAACACCATATATTTT; V gene: TRBV6-5; J gene: TRBJ1-3; D gene: TRBD1; clone size: many
CDR3 protein: CASSLRPPDLAGPYNEQFF; CDR3 DNA: TGTGCCAGCAGCCTTAGGCCCCCCGACCTAGCGGGGCCCTACAATGAGCAGTTCTTC; V gene: TRBV11-2; J gene: TRBJ2-1; D gene: TRBD2; clone size: -
CDR3 protein: CSAYSVPRTDTQYF; CDR3 DNA: TGCAGTGCTTACTCAGTTCCCCGCACAGATACGCAGTATTTT; V gene: TRBV20-1; J gene: TRBJ2-3; D gene: -; clone size: many
CDR3 protein: CASTPSSTDTQYF; CDR3 DNA: TGCGCCAGCACCCCCTCTAGCACAGATACGCAGTATTTT; V gene: TRBV5-1; J gene: TRBJ2-3; D gene: -; clone size: few
CDR3 protein: CASSLGTSKVADTQYF; CDR3 DNA: TGTGCCAGCAGCTTAGGGACTAGCAAGGTGGCAGATACGCAGTATTTT; V gene: TRBV13; J gene: TRBJ2-3; D gene: TRBD2; clone size: -
CDR3 protein: CASRGQGEETQYF; CDR3 DNA: TGTGCCAGCAGGGGACAGGGAGAAGAGACCCAGTACTTC; V gene: TRBV12-3/TRBV12-4; J gene: TRBJ2-5; D gene: TRBD1; clone size: many
CDR3 protein: CASKAGGQSNTEAFF; CDR3 DNA: TGTGCCAGCAAGGCAGGTGGACAGTCCAACACTGAAGCTTTCTTT; V gene: TRBV12-3/TRBV12-4; J gene: TRBJ1-1; D gene: -; clone size: -
CDR3 protein: CSAREGGGGYEQYF; CDR3 DNA: TGCAGTGCTAGAGAAGGCGGGGGGGGATACGAGCAGTACTTC; V gene: TRBV20-1; J gene: TRBJ2-7; D gene: TRBD2; clone size: many
CDR3 protein: CASSGRDNQSPLHF; CDR3 DNA: TGTGCCAGCAGCGGACGGGACAACCAATCACCCCTCCACTTT; V gene: TRBV9; J gene: TRBJ1-6; D gene: -; clone size: many
CDR3 protein: CSARGTYSYNEQFF; CDR3 DNA: TGCAGTGCTAGAGGGACGTACTCCTACAATGAGCAGTTCTTC; V gene: TRBV20-1; J gene: TRBJ2-1; D gene: -; clone size: many
CDR3 protein: CSARGQGFGNQPQHF; CDR3 DNA: TGCAGTGCTCGAGGACAGGGGTTCGGCAATCAGCCCCAGCATTTT; V gene: TRBV20-1; J gene: TRBJ1-5; D gene: TRBD1; clone size: many